Listed here are 32 T cell receptor beta chains from one sample, sequenced in a study of blood T cell repertoires in COVID-19. The repertoire was sequenced with immunoSEQ multiplex PCR; TCRdb's copy has only in-frame clones and lacks some. Seen here are 360,000 or so clones, roughly 89% observed once, and the top ten hold 6% to 7.5%. The sequenced material came from peripheral blood. These receptors all come from a man younger than 30 with active or convalescent COVID-19.

This clone came up a few times. This chain joins TRBV7-6 and TRBJ1-1; no clear D. Trimming removed 5 bases at V and 1 base at J, with 17 bases between. The CDR3 is 16 residues long. Germline V gene data show CDR1 as SGHVS and CDR2 as FNYEAQ. CDR3 protein: CASSDPLGSGNTEAFF. As DNA, the CDR3 is TGTGCCAGCAGCGATCCACTTGGGTCAGGGAACACTGAAGCTTTCTTT.

V usage is TRBV28 and J usage is TRBJ1-4, with D possibly matching TRBD1 (6 bases). The V gene's germline CDR1 is MDHEN and CDR2 SYDVKM. Trimming left V 3 bases short and J 5 bases short, with 16 bases between. The CDR3 runs to 16 residues. This CDR3 is CASSFRTGGGNEKLFF. As DNA, the CDR3 is TGTGCCAGCAGTTTTCGGACGGGGGGCGGAAATGAAAAACTGTTTTTT.

A single count supports this clone. The V and J genes are TRBV7-3 and TRBJ2-7, with 9 bases fitting TRBD1. V was clipped by 4 bases and J by 1 base; unmatched bases: 14. Germline V gene lookup returns CDR1 SGHTA and CDR2 FQGTGA. The CDR3 length is 18 residues. CDR3 sequence reads: CASSYRGPTKWVSYEQYF. The CDR3 nucleotides read TGTGCCAGCAGCTACAGGGGGCCTACTAAGTGGGTTTCCTACGAGCAGTACTTC.

The chain joins TRBV11-2 to TRBJ1-1, with 9 positions matching TRBD1. The CDR3 sequence is 15 residues long. Trimming removed 5 bases from V and 1 base from J; junction bases left unmatched: 5. Looked up from germline, CDR1 is SGHAT and CDR2 is FQNNGV. The CDR3 bases are TGTGCCAGCAGCGAAAGGACAGGGGCGAACACTGAAGCTTTCTTT. Protein product: CASSERTGANTEAFF.

This clone was counted once. J is TRBJ2-1 and V is TRBV4-1; 10 bases are shared with TRBD2. Germline CDR1 and CDR2: MGHRA and YSYEKL. The CDR3 length is 16 residues. The V segment lost 4 bases and the J segment 6 bases; nucleotides outside the gene matches: 9. The chain's CDR3 is CASSPILAGVGNEQFF. CDR3 DNA sequence: TGCGCCAGCAGCCCAATCCTAGCGGGAGTCGGCAATGAGCAGTTCTTC.

In DNA form, the CDR3 reads TGTGCCAGCAGTCCCGTCCCCGGGACAGCAAATAATTCACCCCTCCACTTT. It is translated as CASSPVPGTANNSPLHF. The chain combines TRBV28 with TRBJ1-6; 7 nucleotides line up with TRBD1. Germline V gene data show CDR1 as MDHEN and CDR2 as SYDVKM. The CDR3 runs 17 residues. Trimming took 5 bases from V and 5 from J; bases not matched to a gene: 12.

The rearrangement links TRBV28 to TRBJ2-2; TRBD1 is a possible D gene (6 bases). Trimming left V 8 bases short and J 5 bases short, with 15 bases between. The CDR3 has 14 amino acids. CDR1 and CDR2 from the germline V gene are MDHEN and SYDVKM. The CDR3 DNA sequence: TGTGCCAGCTTCAGGGGCCGGAGAACCGGGGAGCTGTTTTTT. It specifies CASFRGRRTGELFF. Supplemented by reference TRBV28 and TRBJ2-2, the full variable domain reads DVKVTQSSRYLVKRTGEKVFLECVQDMDHENMFWYRQDPGLGLRLIYFSYDVKMKEKGDIPEGYSVSREKKERFSLILESASTNQTSMYLCASFRGRRTGELFFGEGSRLTVL.

This clone has just a few counts. The chain couples TRBV14 to TRBJ1-1; the match to TRBD1 covers 7 bases. Germline V gene data show CDR1 as SGHDN and CDR2 as FVKESK. The length of the CDR3 is 15 residues. The junction had 4 bases not matched to a gene; V was cut back by 2 bases and J by 1 base. The CDR3 here is CASSQPDRWNTEAFF. In DNA form, the CDR3 reads TGTGCCAGCAGCCAACCGGACAGGTGGAACACTGAAGCTTTCTTT.

This clone was seen a few times. This chain uses TRBV4-1 with TRBJ1-1; D might be TRBD1 (5 bases). CDR1 MGHRA and CDR2 YSYEKL come from the germline V gene. V was cut by 6 bases and J by 4 bases, with 12 bases left in between. The CDR3 totals 13 residues. DNA for the CDR3: TGCGCCAGCAGTCTTGGTCAGGGCACTGAAGCTTTCTTT. Protein: CASSLGQGTEAFF.

The rearrangement uses TRBV29-1 and TRBJ1-2; D is possibly TRBD1 (5 bases). CDR3 length: 13 residues. Germline V gene sequence: CDR1 SQVTM, CDR2 ANQGSEA. The V gene lost 0 bases and the J gene lost 9 bases, with 14 bases spanning the gap. CDR3 residues: CSVEDSGTLSYTF. CDR3 DNA: TGCAGCGTTGAAGATTCAGGGACTCTCAGCTACACCTTC.

The rearrangement uses TRBV4-3 and TRBJ1-2; D ambiguous. This CDR3 contains 15 residues. Germline CDR1 LGHNA, CDR2 YSLEER. V shed 0 bases and J shed 0 bases, with 8 bases lying between them. Written as DNA, the CDR3 is TGCGCCAGCAGCCAAGAAATCCAGTCTAACTATGGCTACACCTTC. Translation: CASSQEIQSNYGYTF.

V usage is TRBV21-1 and J usage is TRBJ2-5; TRBD1, the table's D call, was not compared with the DNA. TRBV21-1 is a pseudogene. The CDR3 spans 15 residues. The CDR3 sequence is CASSTSDRARETQYF. The CDR3, as DNA: TGTGCCAGCAGCACATCGGACAGAGCCCGAGAGACCCAGTACTTC.

The chain carries TRBV10-3 and TRBJ1-5, with D possibly matching TRBD1 (5 bases). Germline V CDR1 and CDR2: ENHRY, SYGVKD. The V gene lost 7 bases and the J gene lost 4 bases, with 23 bases spanning the gap. CDR3 length: 17 residues. In DNA form, the CDR3 reads TGTGCCATCACTCGGGGAGAGGGGCAGGGAGGGAATCAGCCCCAGCATTTT. Its translation: CAITRGEGQGGNQPQHF.

V usage is TRBV5-8 and J usage is TRBJ2-7; 16 bases agree with TRBD2. This CDR3 is built from 20 residues. Germline V gene sequence: CDR1 SGHTS, CDR2 YDEGEE. V shed 1 base, J shed 2 bases, and the junction held 12 bases outside the gene matches. Here the CDR3 DNA reads TGTGCCAGCAGCTTGCCGAAGGGACTAGCGGGAGGGTGGGTAACCTACGAGCAGTACTTC. Its translation: CASSLPKGLAGGWVTYEQYF.

The chain uses TRBV28 and TRBJ1-1; D gene unclear. The CDR3 spans 16 residues. Looked up from germline, CDR1 is MDHEN and CDR2 is SYDVKM. The V end was cut by 2 bases, the J end by 0 bases, with 13 bases between. The CDR3 DNA sequence: TGTGCCAGCAGTTTACCCCACGAGGGATTGAACACTGAAGCTTTCTTT. Protein sequence: CASSLPHEGLNTEAFF.

This clone was found a few times. The chain joins TRBV4-2 to TRBJ1-5, with unresolved D. CDR1 is LGHNA, CDR2 YNFKEQ, per germline. V lost 0 bases and J 0 bases, leaving 15 bases between the germline ends. This CDR3 contains 18 residues. CDR3 nucleotide sequence: TGTGCCAGCAGCCAAGACCCCCCCCATACACATAGCAATCAGCCCCAGCATTTT. Its protein product is CASSQDPPHTHSNQPQHF.

The V call is TRBV18, the J call TRBJ1-5; D uncertain. V was cut by 3 bases and J by 5 bases, with 11 bases left in between. Germline loops: CDR1 KGHSH, CDR2 LQKENI. CDR3 length: 14 residues. The CDR3 sequence is CASSPAQDYQPQHF. DNA for the CDR3: TGTGCCAGCTCACCGGCGCAGGACTATCAGCCCCAGCATTTT.

The V call is TRBV7-9, the J call TRBJ1-2; 7 nucleotides align to TRBD1. Losses at the gene ends were 1 base for V and 4 bases for J; bases not matched to a gene: 6. The CDR3 runs 15 residues. CDR1 and CDR2 (germline): SEHNR, FQNEAQ (reference sequence). CDR3 sequence reads: CASSLVVGQAYGYTF. The CDR3 DNA reads as TGTGCCAGCAGCTTAGTTGTAGGACAGGCCTATGGCTACACCTTC. The whole variable domain, filled in from reference TRBV7-9 and TRBJ1-2, reads DTGVSQNPRHKITKRGQNVTFRCDPISEHNRLYWYRQTLGQGPEFLTYFQNEAQLEKSRLLSDRFSAERPKGSFSTLEIQRTEQGDSAMYLCASSLVVGQAYGYTFGSGTRLTVV.

The chain employs TRBV6-6 and TRBJ1-2, with 9 positions matching TRBD1. V was clipped by 0 bases and J by 14 bases; unmatched bases: 4. The CDR3 runs to 12 residues. Germline V lookup: CDR1 MNHNY, CDR2 SVGAGI (reference sequence). Written as DNA, the CDR3 is TGTGCCAGCAGTTACTCGGGACAGGGTTGTACCTTC. Protein: CASSYSGQGCTF.

As regards this clone: Other DNA sequences in this sample translate to the same CDR3. The CDR3 loop reads CASSYAGYEQYF. CDR3 coding DNA: TGTGCCAGCAGTTACGCGGGATACGAGCAGTACTTC. This rearrangement joins TRBV6-5 to TRBJ2-7, with D possibly TRBD2 on 6 matching bases. CDR1 MNHEY and CDR2 SVGAGI come from the germline V gene. V lost 2 bases and J lost 4, with 6 bases in between. The CDR3 has 12 amino acids.

This rearrangement joins TRBV9 to TRBJ1-5; D is unresolved. The germline V gene encodes CDR1 SGDLS and CDR2 YYNGEE. This CDR3 spans 14 amino acids. V was cut by 0 bases and J by 2 bases, with 6 bases left in between. CDR3 DNA: TGTGCCAGCAGCGTAGATTATGGCAATCAGCCCCAGCATTTT. This translates into CASSVDYGNQPQHF.

The chain is built from TRBV28 and TRBJ1-1, with a possible D match to TRBD1 (6 bases). Germline loops: CDR1 MDHEN, CDR2 SYDVKM. With 1 base removed from V and 6 bases from J, the gap between germline ends came to 15 bases. The CDR3 runs to 15 residues. In DNA, the CDR3 is TGTGCCAGCAGTTTATTAGCAGGGGAAAGCGCTGAAGCTTTCTTT. Translation gives CASSLLAGESAEAFF.

This chain joins TRBV5-6 and TRBJ2-7, with TRBD2 identical over 7 bases. J gave up 4 bases and V 2 bases, and 6 bases lay outside the gene matches. CDR1 is SGHDT, CDR2 YYEEEE, per germline. The CDR3 extends over 14 amino acids. CDR3 in amino acids: CASSFWGSGYEQYF. Here the CDR3 DNA reads TGTGCCAGCAGCTTTTGGGGTAGCGGGTACGAGCAGTACTTC.

This chain links TRBV3-1 (or the pseudogene TRBV3-2) with TRBJ1-6; the D gene is possibly TRBD1 (5 bases). The germline gives CDR1 LGHDT, CDR2 YNNKEL (reference sequence). V was trimmed by 3 bases and J by 0 bases, leaving 9 bases between them. The CDR3 has 16 residues. CDR3 sequence reads: CASSQGPSSYNSPLHF. CDR3 nucleotides: TGTGCCAGCAGCCAGGGGCCGAGCTCCTATAATTCACCCCTCCACTTT.

V and J are TRBV4-1 and TRBJ2-7; 9 bases line up with TRBD2. Trimming at V came to 4 bases and at J to 3 bases, leaving 7 bases not matched to a gene. The CDR3 is made up of 15 amino acids. Germline V gene sequence: CDR1 MGHRA, CDR2 YSYEKL. The CDR3 sequence: CASSPRGSGSYEQYF. The DNA of the CDR3 is TGCGCCAGCAGCCCCCGAGGTAGCGGGAGCTACGAGCAGTACTTC.

The V call is TRBV27, the J call TRBJ2-2, with 10 bases matching TRBD1. Germline V gene lookup returns CDR1 MNHEY and CDR2 SMNVEV (reference sequence). CDR3 length: 16 amino acids. V lost 6 bases and J lost 5; bases outside the gene matches: 9. CDR3 residues: CASSKTGDRGTGELFF. CDR3 coding DNA: TGTGCCAGCAGCAAGACCGGGGACAGGGGAACCGGGGAGCTGTTTTTT.

The gene calls are TRBV2 and TRBJ1-1; 7 bases agree with TRBD1. CDR1 SNHLY and CDR2 FYNNEI come from the germline V gene. The CDR3 runs 13 residues. With 8 bases clipped from V and 7 bases from J, the junction kept 10 bases outside the gene matches. In nucleotides, the CDR3 is TGTGCCAGCCGGCAGGGGGTGTGGGATGAAGCTTTCTTT. Encoded protein: CASRQGVWDEAFF.

This chain joins TRBV25-1 and TRBJ1-1; 9 nucleotides line up with TRBD1. Germline lookup yields CDR1 MGHDK and CDR2 SYGVNS. After removal of 7 bases from V and 1 base from J, the junction contained 10 bases not matched to a gene. The CDR3 is 16 residues long. The chain's CDR3 is CASKDIAGQGNTEAFF. Written as DNA, the CDR3 is TGTGCCAGCAAAGATATAGCGGGACAGGGGAACACTGAAGCTTTCTTT.

The rearrangement uses TRBV29-1 and TRBJ2-1; D perhaps matches TRBD2 (6 bases). CDR3 length: 12 residues. The ends were cut back, 5 bases at V and 10 bases at J, with 15 bases in the middle. Germline loops: CDR1 SQVTM, CDR2 ANQGSEA. CDR3 loop: CSVPGLSQEQFF. The CDR3 coding sequence is TGCAGCGTTCCTGGACTATCCCAGGAGCAGTTCTTC.

The V gene is TRBV4-3, the J gene TRBJ2-7, with D possibly matching TRBD2 (5 bases). Germline CDR1 is LGHNA and CDR2 is YSLEER. V was cut by 0 bases and J by 0 bases, with 9 bases left in between. This CDR3 region has 15 residues. CDR3 amino acids: CASSQDPGVSYEQYF. For the CDR3, the DNA is TGCGCCAGCAGCCAAGATCCCGGGGTCTCCTACGAGCAGTACTTC.

This clone has a handful of counts. This rearrangement joins TRBV29-1 to TRBJ1-1, with TRBD1 as a possible D gene (6 bases). V dropped 7 bases and J dropped 0 bases, with 9 bases sitting between them. Germline V lookup: CDR1 SQVTM, CDR2 ANQGSEA. This CDR3 is 12 amino acids long. CDR3 nucleotide sequence: TGCAGCGCAGGACAGATGAACACTGAAGCTTTCTTT. Its protein product is CSAGQMNTEAFF. The whole variable domain, filled in from reference TRBV29-1 and TRBJ1-1, reads SAVISQKPSRDICQRGTSLTIQCQVDSQVTMMFWYRQQPGQSLTLIATANQGSEATYESGFVIDKFPISRPNLTFSTLTVSNMSPEDSSIYLCSAGQMNTEAFFGQGTRLTVV.

The V gene is TRBV18, the J gene TRBJ1-3, with D possibly TRBD1 on 5 matching bases. The CDR3 length is 18 residues. Germline lookup yields CDR1 KGHSH and CDR2 LQKENI. The V end was cut by 2 bases, the J end by 2 bases, with 19 bases between. DNA for the CDR3: TGTGCCAGCTCACCATACAGTCAGGGTCCCTATCCTGGAAACACCATATATTTT. Translating it yields CASSPYSQGPYPGNTIYF.